The next 31 T cell receptor beta chains were all read from a single sample in a study of PD-L1 blockade in urothelial cancer. Time point described: peripheral blood 6 weeks after treatment start. Sequenced by immunoSEQ multiplex PCR; TCRdb stores in-frame clones only, minus some. The sample yields around 110,000 clones, around 89% seen once. The sequencing here drew on PBMCs, taken around atezolizumab (anti-PD-L1) treatment. These TCRs come from a man between 60 and 75 years old with urothelial cancer.

This chain connects TRBV28 to TRBJ2-3; 7 bases match TRBD2. CDR3 size: 16 residues. Germline lookup yields CDR1 MDHEN and CDR2 SYDVKM. After removal of 3 bases from V and 0 bases from J, the junction contained 6 bases not matched to a gene. DNA for the CDR3: TGTGCCAGCAGTTTCCAAGCGGGGATTAGCACAGATACGCAGTATTTT. Encoded protein: CASSFQAGISTDTQYF.

The chain combines TRBV30 with TRBJ2-7; D not resolved. The CDR3 is made up of 12 amino acids. Trimming took off 0 bases at V and 1 base at J, with 4 bases between the two ends. Germline lookup yields CDR1 GTSNPN and CDR2 SVGIG (reference sequence). As DNA, the CDR3 is TGTGCCTGGAGTGTCAGTTCCTACGAGCAGTACTTC. Amino acids: CAWSVSSYEQYF. Full variable domain (missing parts from reference TRBV30 and TRBJ2-7): SQTIHQWPATLVQPVGSPLSLECTVEGTSNPNLYWYRQAAGRGLQLLFYSVGIGQISSEVPQNLSASRPQDRQFILSSKKLLLSDSGFYLCAWSVSSYEQYFGPGTRLTVT.

This chain joins TRBV19 and TRBJ2-7, with D tentatively TRBD2 (6 bases). The CDR3 extends over 15 amino acids. V was trimmed by 6 bases and J by 4 bases, leaving 19 bases between them. In germline, CDR1 is LNHDA, CDR2 SQIVND (reference sequence). In DNA form, the CDR3 reads TGTGCCAGTAGCCGGATAGGAGGGAATAGATACGAGCAGTACTTC. It is translated as CASSRIGGNRYEQYF.

This chain joins TRBV7-9 and TRBJ2-7; 8 bases fit TRBD1. Trimming at V came to 4 bases and at J to 2 bases, leaving 7 bases not matched to a gene. CDR3 size: 15 residues. From germline, CDR1 is SEHNR and CDR2 FQNEAQ (reference sequence). The CDR3 loop is CASSSAGTGPYEQYF. Here the CDR3 DNA reads TGTGCCAGCAGCTCAGCCGGGACAGGACCCTACGAGCAGTACTTC.

The chain is built from TRBV5-4 and TRBJ2-3; the D is unclear. The CDR3 loop spans 11 amino acids. The germline V gene has CDR1 SGHNT and CDR2 YYREEE (reference sequence). The V end lost 10 bases, the J end lost 3 bases, and 9 bases lay between the germline ends. The CDR3 reads CASVGTDTQYF. CDR3 DNA sequence: TGTGCCTCAGTCGGGACAGATACGCAGTATTTT. Based on the CDR3 plus reference TRBV5-4 and TRBJ2-3, the full variable domain is ETGVTQSPTHLIKTRGQQVTLRCSSQSGHNTVSWYQQALGQGPQFIFQYYREEENGRGNFPPRFSGLQFPNYSSELNVNALELDDSALYLCASVGTDTQYFGPGTRLTVL.

This clone was observed once. This chain uses TRBV6-5 with TRBJ2-7; D is possibly TRBD1 (5 bases). Per the germline V gene, CDR1 is MNHEY and CDR2 is SVGAGI. V gave up 7 bases and J gave up 0 bases, with 13 bases separating them. The CDR3 runs 14 residues. CDR3 DNA: TGTGCCAGCAAGTTAGGGGTTTACTCCTACGAGCAGTACTTC. As protein: CASKLGVYSYEQYF.

V is TRBV5-5 and J is TRBJ1-2; D might be TRBD1 (5 bases). This CDR3 has 13 residues. CDR1 is SGHKS, CDR2 YYEKEE, per germline (reference sequence). The V end lost 1 base, the J end lost 8 bases, and 12 bases lay between the germline ends. This CDR3 is CASSLPGDGGYTF. For the CDR3, the DNA is TGTGCCAGCAGCTTGCCGGGGGATGGGGGCTACACCTTC.

V and J are TRBV19 and TRBJ2-3; 10 nucleotides agree with TRBD2. CDR3 length equals 15 residues. Germline CDR1 is LNHDA and CDR2 is SQIVND (reference sequence). V was pared by 4 bases and J by 0 bases, with 1 base of the junction left unmatched. CDR3 amino acids: CASSTSGGSTDTQYF. In DNA form, the CDR3 reads TGTGCCAGTAGTACTAGCGGGGGAAGCACAGATACGCAGTATTTT.

This chain links TRBV7-3 with TRBJ2-7; 7 bases are a match to TRBD1. V was clipped by 5 bases and J by 4 bases; unmatched bases: 5. The CDR3 length is 13 residues. Germline CDR1 reads SGHTA; CDR2 reads FQGTGA. The CDR3 loop is CASSPNRGYEQYF. CDR3 nucleotide sequence: TGTGCCAGCAGCCCGAACAGGGGATACGAGCAGTACTTC.

The chain has TRBV5-5 and TRBJ1-2; TRBD1 matches at 7 bases. CDR3 length: 15 amino acids. The germline gives CDR1 SGHKS, CDR2 YYEKEE (reference sequence). The ends lost 4 bases at V and 3 bases at J; junction bases unmatched: 9. The CDR3 region has the DNA TGTGCCAGCAGCCGAAACGACGACAGGGACTATGGCTACACCTTC. It specifies CASSRNDDRDYGYTF.

The chain uses TRBV27 and TRBJ2-7; the match to TRBD2 covers 7 bases. Germline V gene lookup returns CDR1 MNHEY and CDR2 SMNVEV (reference sequence). This CDR3 comprises 14 residues. The trim removed 7 bases at V and 3 bases at J, leaving 9 bases unmatched. CDR3 in amino acids: CASKLTSTHYEQYF. In DNA, the CDR3 is TGTGCCAGCAAACTGACTAGCACCCACTACGAGCAGTACTTC.

In its sample, this clone was seen once. The chain is built from TRBV27 and TRBJ2-3; D is perhaps TRBD1 (6 bases). Trimming took 2 bases from V and 3 from J, leaving 15 bases between them. The CDR3 length is 16 residues. CDR1 is MNHEY and CDR2 is SMNVEV in the germline V gene (reference sequence). The CDR3 DNA follows: TGTGCCAGCAGTTTAATGGGCAGGGGTGTTACAGATACGCAGTATTTT. Translation: CASSLMGRGVTDTQYF.

The rearrangement uses TRBV2 and TRBJ2-1, with 13 nucleotides matching TRBD2. This CDR3 is built from 19 residues. The J segment lost 0 bases and the V segment lost 7 bases, leaving 12 bases of the junction unmatched. Germline loops: CDR1 SNHLY, CDR2 FYNNEI. The CDR3 protein is CASTEGLAGAPSSYNEQFF. In DNA form, the CDR3 reads TGTGCCAGCACCGAAGGACTAGCGGGAGCACCCAGCTCCTACAATGAGCAGTTCTTC. The variable domain in full, with the rest retrieved from reference TRBV2 and TRBJ2-1, is EPEVTQTPSHQVTQMGQEVILRCVPISNHLYFYWYRQILGQKVEFLVSFYNNEISEKSEIFDDQFSVERPDGSNFTLKIRSTKLEDSAMYFCASTEGLAGAPSSYNEQFFGPGTRLTVL.

This chain joins TRBV5-8 and TRBJ2-5; TRBD1 matches at 10 bases. Germline CDR1 and CDR2: SGHTS and YDEGEE. Trimming at V came to 4 bases and at J to 5 bases, leaving 8 bases not matched to a gene. The length of the CDR3 is 15 residues. CDR3 bases: TGTGCCAGCAGCAGTCCCGGGACAGGGGTTGAGACCCAGTACTTC. Translating it yields CASSSPGTGVETQYF.

The chain employs TRBV5-4 and TRBJ2-7, with 9 nucleotides matching TRBD1. After removal of 0 bases from V and 2 bases from J, the junction contained 3 bases not matched to a gene. This CDR3 region has 15 residues. Germline V lookup: CDR1 SGHNT, CDR2 YYREEE (reference sequence). CDR3 region: CASSLGGQGTYEQYF. DNA for the CDR3: TGTGCCAGCAGCTTGGGAGGACAGGGGACCTACGAGCAGTACTTC. Supplemented by reference TRBV5-4 and TRBJ2-7, the full variable domain reads ETGVTQSPTHLIKTRGQQVTLRCSSQSGHNTVSWYQQALGQGPQFIFQYYREEENGRGNFPPRFSGLQFPNYSSELNVNALELDDSALYLCASSLGGQGTYEQYFGPGTRLTVT.

Points on this clone: One end of the junction is discordant with germline, which a read error may explain. The V and J genes are TRBV5-1 and TRBJ2-5; D is unresolved. This CDR3 region has 11 residues. CDR1 is SGHRS and CDR2 is YFSETQ in the germline V gene. For the CDR3, the DNA is TGCGCCAGCAGCTCCCGAAGAGAGCTCAACTTC. This sequence encodes CASSSRRELNF.

To note about this clone: A read error may produce the germline difference seen at one junction end. The chain links TRBV5-3 to TRBJ2-3; a possible D gene is TRBD1 (5 bases). Being an ORF, TRBV5-3 has a function that is uncertain. The CDR3 is 13 amino acids. The CDR3 DNA sequence: TGTGTCAGAAAAGGGGTCCACACAGATACGCAGTATTTT. This codes for CVRKGVHTDTQYF.

V and J are TRBV5-1 and TRBJ1-2, with 7 bases aligning to TRBD1. V trimming: 4 bases; J trimming: 4 bases; junction bases outside the gene matches: 7. This CDR3 comprises 14 residues. From germline, CDR1 is SGHRS and CDR2 YFSETQ. The CDR3 loop reads CASSVTGAAYGYTF. CDR3 coding DNA: TGCGCCAGCAGCGTCACAGGGGCCGCCTATGGCTACACCTTC.

This clone was detected once. This chain connects TRBV19 to TRBJ2-2; perhaps TRBD1 as D (6 bases). CDR1 and CDR2 (germline): LNHDA, SQIVND (reference sequence). The CDR3 is 13 amino acids. V lost 5 bases and J 7 bases, leaving 11 bases between the germline ends. CDR3 bases: TGTGCCAGTAGTTTCACCAGGGGCGGGGAGCTGTTTTTT. Amino acid sequence: CASSFTRGGELFF.

This clone was observed a handful of times. V usage is TRBV19 and J usage is TRBJ2-1, with 11 bases that match TRBD2. The CDR3 has 13 amino acids. Germline values: CDR1 LNHDA, CDR2 SQIVND (reference sequence). Trimming cost V 11 bases and J 9 bases; bases outside gene matches: 9. CDR3 bases: TGTGCCGCCAATAGCGGGGGGGCCCTTGAGCAGTTCTTC. Translation: CAANSGGALEQFF.

This chain links TRBV27 with TRBJ2-7; TRBD2 is a possible D gene (6 bases). The germline V gene has CDR1 MNHEY and CDR2 SMNVEV (reference sequence). The germline V and J ends were trimmed by 2 bases and 0 bases, with 17 bases remaining between them. This CDR3 contains 17 residues. CDR3 sequence: CASSLMGAGLSSYEQYF. CDR3 DNA sequence: TGTGCCAGCAGTTTAATGGGTGCGGGATTGAGCTCCTACGAGCAGTACTTC.

This clone was recorded once. The chain couples TRBV29-1 to TRBJ1-1, with a weak D call TRBD1 (6 bases). V lost 5 bases and J 5 bases, leaving 21 bases between the germline ends. Looked up from germline, CDR1 is SQVTM and CDR2 is ANQGSEA. The CDR3 is made up of 15 amino acids. The chain's CDR3 is CSVPLNRASGTEAFF. In DNA, the CDR3 is TGCAGCGTTCCGCTAAACAGGGCTTCGGGGACTGAAGCTTTCTTT.

The rearrangement links TRBV7-6 to TRBJ1-4, with 7 bases that match TRBD1. The CDR3 sequence is 16 residues long. Germline CDR1 and CDR2: SGHVS and FNYEAQ. The ends lost 8 bases at V and 7 bases at J; junction bases unmatched: 16. CDR3 residues: CASGPPLGGGGEKLFF. In nucleotides, the CDR3 is TGTGCCAGCGGCCCACCTCTCGGAGGGGGCGGTGAAAAACTGTTTTTT.

Only one count was recorded for this clone. The CDR3 region has the DNA TGCGCCAGCAGTTATTTTAGCGGGAGAGGCACAGATACGCAGTATTTT. Its protein is CASSYFSGRGTDTQYF. The chain employs TRBV5-1 and TRBJ2-3; 9 nucleotides match TRBD2. Looked up from germline, CDR1 is SGHRS and CDR2 is YFSETQ. This CDR3 has 16 amino acids. J was trimmed by 1 base and V by 5 bases; bases with no gene match: 8.

This chain's CDR3 is CASSQVPGRDHGELFF. The CDR3, as DNA: TGTGCCAGCAGCCAAGTCCCAGGGCGGGACCACGGGGAGCTGTTTTTT. The chain links TRBV14 to TRBJ2-2; D possibly corresponds to TRBD2 (6 bases). The CDR3 runs 16 residues. With 1 base removed from V and 7 bases from J, the gap between germline ends came to 16 bases. Germline lookup yields CDR1 SGHDN and CDR2 FVKESK.

This sequence joins TRBV10-2 and TRBJ1-2; TRBD1 aligns across 9 bases. Germline V gene lookup returns CDR1 WSHSY and CDR2 SAAADI. The V segment lost 2 bases and the J segment 4 bases; nucleotides outside the gene matches: 2. The length of the CDR3 is 14 residues. This CDR3 reads CASSETGGFYGYTF. The CDR3 DNA reads as TGCGCCAGCAGTGAGACAGGGGGCTTCTATGGCTACACCTTC.

This chain connects TRBV28 to TRBJ1-2; a possible D gene is TRBD1 (5 bases). The V gene's germline CDR1 is MDHEN and CDR2 SYDVKM. This CDR3 is built from 16 residues. Trimming shortened V by 4 bases and J by 8 bases, and 23 bases separated the two germline ends. The CDR3 spells CASSSGPLIYQGGYTF. In nucleotides, the CDR3 is TGTGCCAGCAGTTCCGGACCCCTAATTTACCAGGGAGGCTACACCTTC.

V gene TRBV15 combines with J gene TRBJ2-4, with TRBD2 matching over 9 bases. The germline V gene encodes CDR1 LNHNV and CDR2 YYDKDF (reference sequence). V lost 0 bases to trimming and J lost 1 base; unmatched junction nucleotides: 7. There are 18 residues in the CDR3. The chain's CDR3 is CATSRDNLAGMAKNIQYF. CDR3 in DNA: TGTGCCACCAGCAGAGATAACCTAGCGGGGATGGCCAAAAACATTCAGTACTTC.

The chain combines TRBV11-2 with TRBJ2-2; possibly TRBD2 for D (5 bases). The V gene lost 0 bases and the J gene lost 4 bases, with 6 bases spanning the gap. The CDR3 has 14 residues. Germline lookup yields CDR1 SGHAT and CDR2 FQNNGV. The DNA of the CDR3 is TGTGCCAGCAGCTTAGAGGGGAGCACCGGGGAGCTGTTTTTT. Protein sequence: CASSLEGSTGELFF. Supplemented by reference TRBV11-2 and TRBJ2-2, the full variable domain reads EAGVAQSPRYKIIEKRQSVAFWCNPISGHATLYWYQQILGQGPKLLIQFQNNGVVDDSQLPKDRFSAERLKGVDSTLKIQPAKLEDSAVYLCASSLEGSTGELFFGEGSRLTVL.

The rearrangement uses TRBV6-5 and TRBJ1-2; a possible D gene is TRBD1 (5 bases). V shed 6 bases and J shed 5 bases, with 16 bases lying between them. The CDR3 has 14 residues. CDR1 and CDR2 from the germline V gene are MNHEY and SVGAGI. CDR3 sequence (DNA): TGTGCCAGCAGCCCACTGGGGGGTGTATATGGCTACACCTTC. Amino acids: CASSPLGGVYGYTF.

The gene calls are TRBV9 and TRBJ2-7; TRBD2 aligns across 12 bases. With 4 bases clipped from V and 0 bases from J, the junction kept 5 bases outside the gene matches. The CDR3 sequence is 16 residues long. Germline CDR1 SGDLS, CDR2 YYNGEE. This chain's CDR3 is CASSPRLAGDSYEQYF. CDR3 coding DNA: TGTGCCAGCAGCCCCCGACTAGCGGGGGACTCCTACGAGCAGTACTTC.